This T cell receptor (beta chain) was identified in a study of control samples from healthy donors and cancer patients (dated by TCRdb to 2019 to 2021). The germline V gene sets CDR1 to MNHEY and CDR2 to SVGAGI. The cysteine opens and the phenylalanine closes a CDR3 of 14 amino acids. Only CDR3 DNA remains: 42 bases, in frame from the first base. Clipping removes 6 bases from V and 4 bases from J, with 4 as the unmatched junction base count. Libraries were built with the immunoSEQ multiplex PCR assay. The table was pulled from immuneACCESS by TCRdb, which kept in-frame rearrangements only. Such tables lose some clones; where checked, under half of the loss comes from unresolved V genes, and the rest has no known cause. For this sample there are almost 95,000 clones; just over 90% appear just once. Of the sample, around 3.5% falls within the top ten clones. In the case of this clone: This receptor's antigen is unknown. No base qualities exist here, and no much larger clone lies one base off it. Other DNA sequences within the sample encode an identical CDR3.

This chain is built from TRBV6-5 and TRBJ1-5; TRBD1 agrees with 9 junctional bases. This receptor was taken from a woman aged 18-29 years in good health. Sequencing was performed on blood. The CDR3 reads as follows: CASSPGQGNQPQHF. DNA sequence: TGTGCCAGCAGCCCAGGACAGGGGAATCAGCCCCAGCATTTT.